These 18 T cell receptor beta chains were sequenced from one sample in a study of T cell repertoires in cytomegalovirus infection. Their antigen targets remain unknown. A single record per CDR3 protein comes from TCRdb applying MiXCR to the reads. The data contain some 700,000 distinct CDR3 sequences, around 30% of them singletons. The source was cultured PBMCs, collected from culture after CMV antigen stimulation. The receptors originated from a human donor in good health (CMV status not recorded). Some clones in this sample may be carry-over from other donors' samples.

Only a few counts were recorded for this clonotype. The CDR3: CASSINRGEAEQYF. CDR3 coding DNA: TGTGCCAGTAGTATCAACAGGGGCGAGGCCGAGCAGTACTTC. The rearrangement links TRBV19 to TRBJ2-7; 7 nucleotides agree with TRBD1. Trimming took 3 bases from V and 6 from J; bases not matched to a gene: 8. Germline assignment: CDR1 LNHDA and CDR2 SQIVND (reference sequence). The CDR3 runs to 14 residues.

This clonotype was seen only a few times. This chain connects TRBV7-2 to TRBJ2-2; 7 bases line up with TRBD2. The CDR3 is 14 residues long. V trimming: 7 bases; J trimming: 3 bases; junction bases outside the gene matches: 5. The germline gives CDR1 SGHTA, CDR2 FQGNSA. The CDR3 DNA sequence: TGTGCCAGCACTACAGCGGGGCACACCGGGGAGCTGTTTTTT. Its translation is CASTTAGHTGELFF.

The rearrangement links TRBV7-8 to TRBJ2-5, with unresolved D. This CDR3 has 14 residues. V lost 4 bases, J lost 5 bases, and 14 bases lay in between. In germline, CDR1 is SGHVS, CDR2 FQNEAQ. CDR3 nucleotides: TGTGCCAGCAGCTCGGTGCGGTTTTTTGAGACCCAGTACTTC. It specifies CASSSVRFFETQYF.

The V and J genes are TRBV20-1 and TRBJ2-7; D unresolved. CDR3 length equals 14 residues. Germline assignment: CDR1 DFQATT and CDR2 SNEGSKA (reference sequence). V lost 0 bases and J 2 bases, leaving 11 bases between the germline ends. In DNA form, the CDR3 reads TGCAGTGCTAGAGATCGGGCACGGACCTACGAGCAGTACTTC. This codes for CSARDRARTYEQYF.

This chain uses TRBV12-3 or TRBV12-4 with TRBJ1-6, with TRBD1 as a possible D gene (6 bases). The ends were cut back, 6 bases at V and 10 bases at J, with 13 bases in the middle. The length of the CDR3 is 13 residues. The DNA for the CDR3 is TGTGCCAGCAGCCGACAGGTTAACTCACCCCTCCACTTT. This translates into CASSRQVNSPLHF.

The chain combines TRBV6-2 or TRBV6-3 with TRBJ1-1; D is unclear. V lost 2 bases, J lost 1 base, and 5 bases lay in between. The CDR3 totals 13 residues. Germline V gene data show CDR1 as MNHEY and CDR2 as SVGEGT. The CDR3 region has the DNA TGTGCCAGCAGTTACGAGCAGAACACTGAAGCTTTCTTT. Translation gives CASSYEQNTEAFF.

The V and J genes are TRBV7-9 and TRBJ1-2, with 11 positions matching TRBD1. Germline values: CDR1 SEHNR, CDR2 FQNEAQ (reference sequence). Germline trimming cut 4 bases from V and 5 bases from J; bases unmatched to any gene: 12. The CDR3 spans 17 residues. CDR3 amino acids: CASSCVNRDRGTYGYTF. CDR3 nucleotide sequence: TGTGCCAGCAGCTGCGTCAACCGGGACAGGGGGACTTATGGCTACACCTTC.

This clonotype was recorded a few times. The V call is TRBV7-2, the J call TRBJ2-2, with 10 nucleotides matching TRBD1. The J segment lost 9 bases and the V segment lost 4 bases, leaving 5 bases of the junction unmatched. This CDR3 comprises 14 residues. Germline CDR1 and CDR2: SGHTA and FQGNSA. The CDR3 DNA reads TGTGCCAGCAGCTACAGACAGGGGGCGCGGGAGCTGTTTTTT. It is translated as CASSYRQGARELFF. Filled out from reference TRBV7-2 and TRBJ2-2, the complete variable domain reads GAGVSQSPSNKVTEKGKDVELRCDPISGHTALYWYRQSLGQGLEFLIYFQGNSAPDKSGLPSDRFSAERTGGSVSTLTIQRTQQEDSAVYLCASSYRQGARELFFGEGSRLTVL.

This clonotype was counted between two and nine times. This chain connects TRBV6-6 to TRBJ1-1; D not resolved. CDR3 size: 13 residues. Trimming left V 4 bases short and J 0 bases short, with 6 bases between. Per the germline V gene, CDR1 is MNHNY and CDR2 is SVGAGI (reference sequence). CDR3 sequence reads: CASSSAMNTEAFF. The DNA for the CDR3 is TGTGCCAGCAGTTCAGCGATGAACACTGAAGCTTTCTTT.

The chain combines TRBV18 with TRBJ2-1; D call uncertain. CDR3 length equals 15 residues. Per the germline V gene, CDR1 is KGHSH and CDR2 is LQKENI. Trimming removed 3 bases at V and 8 bases at J, with 17 bases between. Here the CDR3 reads CASSPQDARADEQFF. The DNA for the CDR3 is TGTGCCAGCTCACCTCAGGACGCCCGAGCCGATGAGCAGTTCTTC.

Of note for this clonotype: A single base separates this from a much larger clone, so it may be a read error. The chain employs TRBV7-2 and TRBJ1-2; the D is unclear. The CDR3 extends over 15 amino acids. The V gene's germline CDR1 is SGHTA and CDR2 FQGNSA. The CDR3 region has the DNA TGTGCCATCAGCTCCCGACGGATTGCTAACTATGGCTACACCTTC. This sequence encodes CAISSRRIANYGYTF.

This clonotype occurred a few times. V gene TRBV2 combines with J gene TRBJ1-5, with a weak D call TRBD1 (5 bases). The germline V gene has CDR1 SNHLY and CDR2 FYNNEI. CDR3 length equals 14 residues. With 2 bases removed from V and 5 bases from J, the gap between germline ends came to 10 bases. CDR3 nucleotides: TGTGCCAGCAGTGAATCGGGGCTGTATCAGCCCCAGCATTTT. This sequence encodes CASSESGLYQPQHF.

This clonotype showed up just once. The germline gene is not matched at one end of the junction; a read error may be the cause. This rearrangement joins TRBV5-3 to TRBJ1-1, with D possibly matching TRBD1 (6 bases). TRBV5-3 is an open reading frame whose function is uncertain. CDR3 length: 13 residues. The CDR3 sequence: CASSSWGGQEAFF. As DNA, the CDR3 is TGTGCCAGCAGCTCGTGGGGCGGACAGGAAGCTTTCTTT.

This clonotype was detected a few times. V gene TRBV7-2 combines with J gene TRBJ1-2; 9 bases fit TRBD1. There are 14 residues in the CDR3. V lost 1 base and J lost 7; bases outside the gene matches: 4. Per the germline V gene, CDR1 is SGHTA and CDR2 is FQGNSA. The CDR3 nucleotides are TGTGCCAGCAGCTTAGTGGGACAGGGTGGTGGCTACACCTTC. It yields the protein CASSLVGQGGGYTF.

This clonotype was detected ten times or more. V gene TRBV7-2 combines with J gene TRBJ1-2; tentatively, D is TRBD1 (6 bases). The CDR3 is made up of 12 amino acids. Between the trimmed V and J ends, which lost 5 bases and 8 bases, there was a span of 12 bases. Germline V gene lookup returns CDR1 SGHTA and CDR2 FQGNSA. The CDR3 is CASSPTGYGYTF. CDR3 nucleotide sequence: TGTGCCAGCAGCCCGACAGGTTACGGCTACACCTTC.

This clonotype was counted at least ten times. The rearrangement links TRBV6-1 to TRBJ1-2; D not certain. The CDR3 is 13 residues long. Germline CDR1 reads MNHNS; CDR2 reads SASEGT. V lost 5 bases and J lost 3, with 10 bases in between. The CDR3 sequence: CASSRTPHYGYTF. Here the CDR3 DNA reads TGTGCCAGCAGTCGGACCCCTCACTATGGCTACACCTTC.

The chain carries TRBV7-9 and TRBJ2-3, with TRBD1 matching over 8 bases. The CDR3 sequence is 14 residues long. Germline loops: CDR1 SEHNR, CDR2 FQNEAQ (reference sequence). V dropped 5 bases and J dropped 2; count of bases not matched to a gene: 3. The chain's CDR3 is CASSRGQATDTQYF. CDR3 DNA sequence: TGTGCCAGCAGCCGGGGACAGGCCACAGATACGCAGTATTTT.

The rearrangement uses TRBV7-9 and TRBJ1-5; no firm D call. V was cut by 8 bases and J by 9 bases, with 17 bases left in between. The CDR3 is 13 residues long. The germline CDR1 and CDR2 sequences are SEHNR and FQNEAQ (reference sequence). This CDR3 is CASRSEGSGPQHF. CDR3 bases: TGTGCCAGCCGCTCGGAGGGAAGCGGGCCCCAGCATTTT.